The clone carrying this T cell receptor beta chain was recorded many times. Making the bulk TCR libraries relied on previously described methods and listed TCR primers. A single record per CDR3 protein comes from TCRdb applying MiXCR to the PCR reads. The sample has roughly 90,000 distinct CDR3 sequences; about 20% are singletons. Trimming took off 0 bases at V and 6 bases at J, with 12 bases between the two ends. This CDR3 is 14 amino acids long. Germline CDR1 is DFQATT and CDR2 is SNEGSKA (reference sequence). These data originate in a study of molecular identifiers for immune sequencing clone quantification. Across the study: For replicates, RNA isolated from roughly 20,000 or 100,000 naive CD8 cells was divided into five portions, of which four were sequenced.

V usage is TRBV20-1 and J usage is TRBJ1-5, with no clear D. This TCR was sampled from a human donor in good health. Some libraries in this study had Jurkat cell RNA spiked in. Sequencing was carried out using naive CD8+ T cells from blood, with Jurkat cell RNA spiked in. Subset here: FACS-sorted CD8+CD4-CCR7+CD45RA+ naive T cells. For the CDR3, the DNA is TGCAGTGCTAGAGATTCGGGGTGGGGTCAGCCCCAGCATTTT. It yields the protein CSARDSGWGQPQHF.